The TCR beta chain described here comes from a study of blood T cells in healthy people across ages. Study context: Capture via template switching afforded approximately one barcoded beta molecule per two T cells.

This clonotype was observed a handful of times. Then a second PCR, running about 6 to 12 cycles, was carried out with a sample-barcoded 5' primer and a J-beta primer mix. TCRdb reprocessed the 5' RACE reads with MiXCR, giving one entry per CDR3 protein. This table holds around 990,000 distinct CDR3 sequences, more than 30% found once. This receptor was taken from a man aged 18 to 29 in good health. Source material: blood.

CDR3 DNA sequence: TGCGCCAGCAGCTCGGGAGGAGTCAGTGAAAAACTGTTTTTT. As protein: CASSSGGVSEKLFF. V is TRBV5-1 and J is TRBJ1-4; no reliable D call. Trimming left V 3 bases short and J 7 bases short, with 13 bases between. This CDR3 contains 14 residues. From germline, CDR1 is SGHRS and CDR2 YFSETQ.